Listed below are T cell receptor beta chains from one sample, sequenced in a study of identical twins. TCRdb reprocessed the 5' RACE reads via MiXCR and lists one record per CDR3 protein. The sample records around 300,000 distinct CDR3 sequences, about 8.9% being singletons. These sequences were also reported in another study, on yellow fever vaccine responses in identical twins.

The sequenced sample consisted of memory (CD45RO+) T cells sorted from blood. The receptors come from a woman aged 18-29 years in good health. The CDR3 runs from the conserved cysteine through the conserved F or W. A D gene is named only where the DNA matches it firmly. Part of the rows lack a size; the others show once, few, many or a class for expanded clones.

V,D,J,size,DNA,CDR3
TRBV6-6,-,TRBJ2-7,many,TGTGCCAGCACCCCCCAAATAGGTTCCGAGCAGTACTTC,CASTPQIGSEQYF
TRBV5-5,TRBD1,TRBJ2-7,-,TGTGCCAGCAGCGCGGAATACGGACAGGTGAAGACCTACGAGCAGTACTTC,CASSAEYGQVKTYEQYF
TRBV12-5,TRBD2,TRBJ2-7,few,TGTGCTAGTGGTTTGCCGGGACTAGCGGGTCTGATGGTCCCCTACGAGCAGTACTTC,CASGLPGLAGLMVPYEQYF
TRBV2,-,TRBJ2-5,many,TGTGCCACCGGGACGGGGGTTGCAGAGACCCAGTACTTC,CATGTGVAETQYF
TRBV7-2,-,TRBJ2-7,-,TGTGCCAGCGTCGATCGGCGGGGAACCTACGAGCAGTACTTC,CASVDRRGTYEQYF
TRBV7-9,-,TRBJ1-1,few,TGTGCCAGCAGACGCCAGGGGCCTGAAGCTTTCTTT,CASRRQGPEAFF
TRBV11-2,TRBD2,TRBJ2-1,medium-sized,TGTGCCAGCAGCCTCGTCCTAGCGGGAGGGCGTAATGAGCAGTTCTTC,CASSLVLAGGRNEQFF
TRBV6-5,-,TRBJ1-2,few,TGTGCCAGCAACCAAGGGGGGCGCAACTATGGCTACACCTTC,CASNQGGRNYGYTF
TRBV11-2,-,TRBJ2-3,few,TGTGCCAGCAGCTTACATAGGTCAGCTACGCAGTATTTT,CASSLHRSATQYF
TRBV12-3/TRBV12-4,-,TRBJ1-1,many,TGTGCCAGCAGACGGACAGTCATGAACACTGAAGCTTTCTTT,CASRRTVMNTEAFF
TRBV20-1,TRBD2,TRBJ2-2,few,TGCAGTGCTAGAGATCCTCGAGCGGGGATGAACACCGGGGAGCTGTTTTTT,CSARDPRAGMNTGELFF
TRBV3-1,TRBD2,TRBJ2-1,few,TGTGCCAGCAGCCAACGCGGGGGAGACAATGAGCAGTTCTTC,CASSQRGGDNEQFF
TRBV20-1,TRBD1,TRBJ1-2,few,TGCAGTGCTAGAGTCAGGGGCCTTACAGGGGACTATGGCTACACCTTC,CSARVRGLTGDYGYTF
TRBV25-1,TRBD1,TRBJ2-5,many,TGTGCCAGCAGGGGACAGTCCCAAGAGACCCAGTACTTC,CASRGQSQETQYF
TRBV5-5,TRBD1,TRBJ1-1,few,TGTGCCAGCAGCCCCCCTAGACAGGGTGGCACTGAAGCTTTCTTT,CASSPPRQGGTEAFF
TRBV7-9,-,TRBJ2-3,many,TGTGCCAGCAGCTTAGTCGGCAGGGGCCACACAGATACGCAGTATTTT,CASSLVGRGHTDTQYF
TRBV2,-,TRBJ2-3,once,TGTGCCAGCAGTGAAATGGGGGCCGGGGCAGATACGCAGTATTTT,CASSEMGAGADTQYF
TRBV20-1,-,TRBJ1-1,-,TGCAGTGCTAGCCGACCCGACAGGCACACTGAAGCTTTCTTT,CSASRPDRHTEAFF
TRBV20-1,-,TRBJ1-4,many,TGCAGTGCCTGGACAGAAGGAGGCGAAAAACTGTTTTTT,CSAWTEGGEKLFF
TRBV7-8,TRBD1,TRBJ1-2,many,TGTGCCAGCAGCTTAGCGGACAGGGCTGTCGGCTACACCTTC,CASSLADRAVGYTF
TRBV20-1,-,TRBJ1-4,-,TGCAGTGCTCCACGGGATGAAAAACTGTTTTTT,CSAPRDEKLFF
TRBV5-5,TRBD1,TRBJ1-5,-,TGTGCCAGCAGCCGTTTAGGGACAGGGGGCTTTCAGCCCCAGCATTTT,CASSRLGTGGFQPQHF
TRBV29-1,TRBD1,TRBJ2-1,many,TGCAGCGCCTCTCCCGACAGGGACGATCAGTTCTTC,CSASPDRDDQFF
TRBV3-1,TRBD2,TRBJ2-3,many,TGTGCCAGCAGCCTGTCCGGACTAGCGGTTTATACGCAGTATTTT,CASSLSGLAVYTQYF
TRBV6-1,TRBD1,TRBJ2-2,few,TGTGCCAGCAGCGACAGGGGGACGAGCGGGGAGCTGTTTTTT,CASSDRGTSGELFF
TRBV6-2/TRBV6-3,-,TRBJ1-5,-,TGTGCCAGCAGAAAAATCCATAATCAGCCCCAGCATTTT,CASRKIHNQPQHF
TRBV7-9,-,TRBJ1-2,few,TGTGCCAGCAGCTTATACGGCTATGGCTACACCTTC,CASSLYGYGYTF
TRBV7-8,TRBD2,TRBJ2-3,-,TGTGCCAGCAGCCCCGGGGCAGCGGGAGGGGGTGATACGCAGTATTTT,CASSPGAAGGGDTQYF
TRBV7-9,-,TRBJ2-3,many,TGTGCCAGCAGCTTGGACTATAGCACAGATACGCAGTATTTT,CASSLDYSTDTQYF
TRBV20-1,-,TRBJ1-1,many,TGCAGTGCTAGAGACAGGGGAGAAACTGAAGCTTTCTTT,CSARDRGETEAFF
TRBV9,TRBD2,TRBJ2-5,-,TGTGCCAGCAGCGTAGGGGACTATAACGGTGAGACCCAGTACTTC,CASSVGDYNGETQYF
TRBV24-1,TRBD2,TRBJ2-1,many,TGTGCCACCAGTGATTTGCCCTCGATGCTAGCGGGTTATTACAATGAGCAGTTCTTC,CATSDLPSMLAGYYNEQFF
TRBV6-1,-,TRBJ2-2,-,TGTGCCAGCAGTGATCGTATCGAGGCCGGGGAGCTGTTTTTT,CASSDRIEAGELFF
TRBV9,-,TRBJ2-6,many,TGTGCCAGCAGCGAAACAGGACGGTCAGCAGGGGCCAACGTCCTGACTTTC,CASSETGRSAGANVLTF
TRBV20-1,TRBD1,TRBJ2-1,many,TGCAGTGCTAACCGAGGACAGGATTACAATGAGCAGTTCTTC,CSANRGQDYNEQFF
TRBV7-9,-,TRBJ2-6,many,TGTGCCAGCAGCGCCTTTACAGGGACTGGGGCCAACGTCCTGACTTTC,CASSAFTGTGANVLTF
TRBV18,TRBD1,TRBJ2-7,-,TGTGCCAGCTCACTATCGACAGGGTGGAACGACGAGCAGTACTTC,CASSLSTGWNDEQYF
TRBV3-1,-,TRBJ1-1,many,TGTGCCAGCAGCCAAGGCGGGGCAACTGAAGCTTTCTTT,CASSQGGATEAFF
TRBV5-1,-,TRBJ2-7,many,TGCGCCAGCAGCTTGGTCCGGGGGTCTGCCTACGAGCAGTACTTC,CASSLVRGSAYEQYF
TRBV4-2,TRBD1,TRBJ1-4,many,TGTGCCAGCAGCCAAGATCCAGGGGGCCATGGGGAAAAACTGTTTTTT,CASSQDPGGHGEKLFF
TRBV29-1,-,TRBJ1-2,-,TGCAGCGTTTACGGACTCTCCGGGGCTACTAACTATGGCTACACCTTC,CSVYGLSGATNYGYTF
TRBV12-5,-,TRBJ2-5,few,TGTGCTAGTGGTTCGGAACATCCATACTTC,CASGSEHPYF
TRBV6-5,-,TRBJ2-3,many,TGTGCCAGCAGAGGTACAGATACGCAGTATTTT,CASRGTDTQYF
TRBV29-1,-,TRBJ2-1,many,TGCAGCGTTCCTCTCCAAACTGGGTACAATGAGCAGTTCTTC,CSVPLQTGYNEQFF
TRBV7-3,TRBD1,TRBJ1-1,many,TGTGCCAGCAGCTTAGACAGGGGGCGCGACACTGAAGCTTTCTTT,CASSLDRGRDTEAFF
TRBV6-1,-,TRBJ2-2,-,TGTGCCAGCAGAGCCGTGGCGGACACCGGGGAGCTGTTTTTT,CASRAVADTGELFF
TRBV24-1,TRBD2,TRBJ2-3,few,TGTGCCACCAGTGACCAGGGGACTAGCGGTAGCACAAAATCACTTACGCAGTATTTT,CATSDQGTSGSTKSLTQYF
TRBV5-1,-,TRBJ2-2,many,TGCGCCAGCAGCTTAGTCACGGGTACCGGGGAGCTGTTTTTT,CASSLVTGTGELFF
TRBV29-1,TRBD1,TRBJ1-5,few,TGCAGCGTTGGGACAGGGGTCGGCAATCAGCCCCAGCATTTT,CSVGTGVGNQPQHF
TRBV4-2,-,TRBJ2-3,many,TGTGCCAGCAGCCAAGATTATTCCGTGAGCACAGATACGCAGTATTTT,CASSQDYSVSTDTQYF
TRBV5-5,TRBD2,TRBJ2-2,many,TGTGCCAGCAGCCCCGGGGGCAGCGGGGGGCCAAACACCGGGGAGCTGTTTTTT,CASSPGGSGGPNTGELFF
TRBV6-5,-,TRBJ2-7,many,TGTGCCAGCAGTCCCTCGGGGATCCCTTCCTACGAGCAGTACTTC,CASSPSGIPSYEQYF
TRBV20-1,TRBD1,TRBJ1-1,few,TGCAGTCCTGACAGGGGGTTCGAAGCTTTCTTT,CSPDRGFEAFF
TRBV27,TRBD2,TRBJ2-1,-,TGTGCCAGCAGTTTATCATACTGGGGGGGGTCTGAGCAGTTCTTC,CASSLSYWGGSEQFF
TRBV6-2/TRBV6-3,TRBD2,TRBJ2-2,-,TGTGCCAGCAGTTACGGGACTAGTACCGGGGAGCTGTTTTTT,CASSYGTSTGELFF